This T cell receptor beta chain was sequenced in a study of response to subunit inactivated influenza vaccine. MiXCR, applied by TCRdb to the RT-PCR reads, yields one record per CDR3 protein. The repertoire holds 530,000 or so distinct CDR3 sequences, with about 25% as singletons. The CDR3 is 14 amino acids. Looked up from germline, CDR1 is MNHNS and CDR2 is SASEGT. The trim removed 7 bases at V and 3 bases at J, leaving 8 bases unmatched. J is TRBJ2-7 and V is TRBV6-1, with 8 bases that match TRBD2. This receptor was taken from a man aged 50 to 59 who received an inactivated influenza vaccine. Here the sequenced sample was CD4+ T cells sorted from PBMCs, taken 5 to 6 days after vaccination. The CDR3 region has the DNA TGTGCCAGCAACCCTAGGGGACTAGTCTACGAGCAGTACTTC. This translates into CASNPRGLVYEQYF.